This TCR beta chain was documented in a study of blood T cell repertoires in COVID-19. For the study at large: Samples taken during acute and convalescent COVID-19 were collected in the United States, Italy and Spain.

Clones were read by immunoSEQ multiplex PCR, and TCRdb kept only the in-frame ones, dropping some. This table holds roughly 68,000 clones, around 88% found once. This CDR3 has 14 residues. The germline V gene encodes CDR1 SGHVS and CDR2 FQNEAQ. The trim removed 5 bases at V and 6 bases at J, leaving 7 bases unmatched. This clone was seen only once. The receptor's source is a woman aged 70-85 years with acute or convalescent COVID-19. The chain couples TRBV7-8 to TRBJ2-7; 10 nucleotides match TRBD1. The sequenced sample consisted of peripheral blood. The CDR3 is CASSTVTGGFEQYF. As DNA, the CDR3 is TGTGCCAGCAGCACCGTGACAGGGGGCTTCGAGCAGTACTTC.